This passage covers 27 T cell receptor beta chains from one sample sequenced in a study of blood T cell repertoires in COVID-19. Some clones are missing from TCRdb's copy, which holds only in-frame ones; the method was immunoSEQ multiplex PCR. This sample has 300,000 to 350,000 clones, with approximately 83% found just once. Sequencing used PBMCs or T cells enriched from blood (not recorded which). The source is a woman between 40 and 50 years old with acute COVID-19.

There are a few counts of this clone. The CDR3 DNA reads as TGTGCCAGCATGCATTACCCAGGGGGAGGAATGAACACTGAAGCTTTCTTT. This sequence encodes CASMHYPGGGMNTEAFF. The J gene is TRBJ1-1, the V gene TRBV28; 7 nucleotides line up with TRBD1. This CDR3 spans 17 amino acids. The J segment lost 0 bases and the V segment lost 7 bases, leaving 14 bases of the junction unmatched. The germline V gene encodes CDR1 MDHEN and CDR2 SYDVKM.

V usage is TRBV18 and J usage is TRBJ1-4; the D is unclear. CDR1 is KGHSH, CDR2 LQKENI, per germline. Trimming took 3 bases from V and 0 from J, leaving 8 bases between them. The CDR3 totals 15 residues. Written as DNA, the CDR3 is TGTGCCAGCTCACCGTTAATCGCAACTAATGAAAAACTGTTTTTT. Translated: CASSPLIATNEKLFF.

The chain uses TRBV28 and TRBJ1-6; 7 nucleotides line up with TRBD1. The V gene end was trimmed by 7 bases and the J gene end by 1 base; junction bases not matched to a gene: 16. Germline-derived CDR1 and CDR2 are MDHEN and SYDVKM. The CDR3 is 19 residues long. For the CDR3, the DNA is TGTGCCAGCACTCTCCGGTCAGGGGGTATTAGGTCCTATAATTCACCCCTCCACTTT. Protein: CASTLRSGGIRSYNSPLHF.

This chain links TRBV19 with TRBJ2-4, with 7 bases matching TRBD2. CDR1 is LNHDA, CDR2 SQIVND, per germline (reference sequence). This CDR3 spans 16 amino acids. Trimming removed 3 bases from V and 3 bases from J; junction bases left unmatched: 8. The CDR3 DNA reads TGTGCCAGTAGTATGTGGGGGGGTCAGGGCAAAAACATTCAGTACTTC. It specifies CASSMWGGQGKNIQYF. Filled out from reference TRBV19 and TRBJ2-4, the complete variable domain reads DGGITQSPKYLFRKEGQNVTLSCEQNLNHDAMYWYRQDPGQGLRLIYYSQIVNDFQKGDIAEGYSVSREKKESFPLTVTSAQKNPTAFYLCASSMWGGQGKNIQYFGAGTRLSVL.

The chain combines TRBV5-5 with TRBJ1-2; 10 positions match TRBD1. The CDR3 has 15 amino acids. V gave up 3 bases and J gave up 9 bases; unmatched junction bases: 11. Germline CDR1 and CDR2: SGHKS and YYEKEE (reference sequence). The CDR3 loop reads CASSSPGTGDVRYTF. The CDR3 nucleotides read TGTGCCAGCAGCTCCCCCGGGACAGGGGATGTGCGCTACACCTTC.

The chain recombines TRBV19 with TRBJ1-5; D is perhaps TRBD1 (5 bases). The ends were cut back, 6 bases at V and 10 bases at J, with 19 bases in the middle. This CDR3 contains 14 residues. Germline CDR1 and CDR2: LNHDA and SQIVND (reference sequence). The CDR3: CASSLDTRNYPQHF. The CDR3, as DNA: TGTGCCAGTAGCTTGGACACCCGAAATTATCCCCAGCATTTT.

The table lists this clone with a few counts. This chain connects TRBV5-1 to TRBJ2-2; the D gene is possibly TRBD1 (6 bases). Between the trimmed V and J ends, which lost 1 base and 5 bases, there was a span of 15 bases. Germline CDR1 is SGHRS and CDR2 is YFSETQ. The CDR3 has 16 residues. The CDR3 reads CASSLLGQQRTGELFF. As DNA, the CDR3 is TGCGCCAGCAGCTTGCTTGGACAGCAAAGGACCGGGGAGCTGTTTTTT.

This clone was counted once. This sequence joins TRBV7-6 and TRBJ2-7; D possibly corresponds to TRBD2 (6 bases). V lost 5 bases to trimming and J lost 0 bases, with 11 bases between them. The CDR3 spans 14 residues. Germline-derived CDR1 and CDR2 are SGHVS and FNYEAQ. CDR3 residues: CASSPWDFSYEQYF. In DNA, the CDR3 is TGTGCCAGCAGCCCTTGGGACTTCTCCTACGAGCAGTACTTC.

This clone has only one observation. The J gene is TRBJ1-2, the V gene TRBV29-1; perhaps TRBD1 as D (5 bases). V shed 4 bases and J shed 4 bases, with 10 bases lying between them. Germline V CDR1 and CDR2: SQVTM, ANQGSEA. There are 12 residues in the CDR3. CDR3 DNA: TGCAGCGTTGCGACAGAGGTCTATGGCTACACCTTC. Amino acids: CSVATEVYGYTF. Filled out from reference TRBV29-1 and TRBJ1-2, the complete variable domain reads SAVISQKPSRDICQRGTSLTIQCQVDSQVTMMFWYRQQPGQSLTLIATANQGSEATYESGFVIDKFPISRPNLTFSTLTVSNMSPEDSSIYLCSVATEVYGYTFGSGTRLTVV.

This chain uses TRBV3-1 (or the pseudogene TRBV3-2) with TRBJ1-1, with a possible D match to TRBD1 (6 bases). The V end lost 1 base, the J end lost 5 bases, and 20 bases lay between the germline ends. The CDR3 has 17 amino acids. CDR1 is LGHDT and CDR2 is YNNKEL in the germline V gene (reference sequence). CDR3 DNA: TGTGCCAGCAGCCAAGGAGGGTGGGGGCGCGGAAAGACTGAAGCTTTCTTT. It specifies CASSQGGWGRGKTEAFF.

The chain has TRBV3-1 (or the pseudogene TRBV3-2) and TRBJ2-1; D is possibly TRBD2 (5 bases). V lost 5 bases, J lost 7 bases, and 24 bases lay in between. CDR1 and CDR2 from the germline V gene are LGHDT and YNNKEL (reference sequence). The CDR3 contains 17 residues. Here the CDR3 DNA reads TGTGCCAGCAGCGCGCGTCTACTAGTTGATACGGCAAATGAGCAGTTCTTC. It yields the protein CASSARLLVDTANEQFF.

The chain links TRBV7-2 to TRBJ1-4, with 8 bases fitting TRBD1. The V gene end was trimmed by 3 bases and the J gene end by 6 bases; junction bases not matched to a gene: 12. The V gene's germline CDR1 is SGHTA and CDR2 FQGNSA. CDR3 size: 17 residues. CDR3 sequence reads: CASSFGLGRGRYEKLFF. The CDR3 nucleotides read TGTGCCAGCAGCTTTGGGCTGGGCAGGGGGCGGTATGAAAAACTGTTTTTT.

The V and J genes are TRBV15 and TRBJ1-4, with 9 bases fitting TRBD1. The CDR3 length is 14 residues. V trimming: 1 base; J trimming: 8 bases; junction bases outside the gene matches: 2. The V gene's germline CDR1 is LNHNV and CDR2 YYDKDF (reference sequence). The chain's CDR3 is CATSRVGQGEKLFF. CDR3 nucleotides: TGTGCCACCAGCAGAGTGGGACAGGGAGAAAAACTGTTTTTT.

This chain uses TRBV7-9 with TRBJ2-3; D remains ambiguous. The V end lost 2 bases, the J end lost 3 bases, and 9 bases lay between the germline ends. CDR3 size: 14 residues. Germline assignment: CDR1 SEHNR and CDR2 FQNEAQ (reference sequence). This chain's CDR3 is CASSLRGFTDTQYF. CDR3 nucleotide sequence: TGTGCCAGCAGCTTAAGAGGTTTTACAGATACGCAGTATTTT.

A few counts support this clone. The chain carries TRBV5-1 and TRBJ2-7; TRBD1 agrees at 7 bases. CDR3 size: 13 residues. J was trimmed by 5 bases and V by 4 bases; bases with no gene match: 6. CDR1 is SGHRS, CDR2 YFSETQ, per germline. CDR3 nucleotides: TGCGCCAGCAGCGACAGGGTTGGCGACGAGCAGTACTTC. This gives the protein CASSDRVGDEQYF.

For the CDR3, the DNA is TGCAGCGTCTCTCAAGAGACCCAGTACTTC. Protein product: CSVSQETQYF. The gene calls are TRBV29-1 and TRBJ2-5; no clear D. In germline, CDR1 is SQVTM, CDR2 ANQGSEA. CDR3 length equals 10 residues. The germline V and J ends were trimmed by 6 bases and 2 bases, with 4 bases remaining between them.

This chain links TRBV19 with TRBJ1-1; TRBD1 matches at 10 bases. From germline, CDR1 is LNHDA and CDR2 SQIVND (reference sequence). The J segment lost 6 bases and the V segment lost 5 bases, leaving 15 bases of the junction unmatched. The length of the CDR3 is 17 residues. DNA for the CDR3: TGTGCCAGTAGTGCGCAGAGAGGGACAGGGGTAGGGCCTGAAGCTTTCTTT. It codes for CASSAQRGTGVGPEAFF.

The chain couples TRBV29-1 to TRBJ2-7; 12 nucleotides align to TRBD2. This CDR3 is 14 amino acids long. Germline trimming cut 5 bases from V and 3 bases from J; bases unmatched to any gene: 5. Germline V CDR1 and CDR2: SQVTM, ANQGSEA. CDR3 residues: CSVTVGLAGYEQYF. In DNA form, the CDR3 reads TGCAGCGTTACGGTGGGACTAGCGGGCTACGAGCAGTACTTC.

The chain couples TRBV4-2 to TRBJ2-5; D is perhaps TRBD2 (7 bases). The CDR3 covers 15 residues. V was cut by 6 bases and J by 5 bases, with 19 bases left in between. Germline values: CDR1 LGHNA, CDR2 YNFKEQ. CDR3 nucleotide sequence: TGTGCCAGCAGTCTAAGGAGGGGGGGGGTCGAGACCCAGTACTTC. As protein: CASSLRRGGVETQYF.

This clone was seen once. This chain links TRBV5-1 with TRBJ1-4, with TRBD1 identical over 7 bases. This CDR3 is 14 amino acids long. The V gene's germline CDR1 is SGHRS and CDR2 YFSETQ. Trimming cost V 4 bases and J 5 bases; bases outside gene matches: 5. Here the CDR3 reads CASSTGQRNEKLFF. Here the CDR3 DNA reads TGCGCCAGCAGCACGGGACAGAGGAATGAAAAACTGTTTTTT.

This chain links TRBV7-2 with TRBJ1-1, with TRBD1 matching over 9 bases. Germline V gene sequence: CDR1 SGHTA, CDR2 FQGNSA. With V trimmed by 6 bases and J by 2 bases, 10 bases remained unmatched. There are 16 residues in the CDR3. The CDR3 sequence: CASRPPWTGVNTEAFF. The CDR3 DNA reads TGTGCCAGCAGACCTCCATGGACAGGGGTAAACACTGAAGCTTTCTTT.

This sequence joins TRBV5-1 and TRBJ1-2; 9 positions match TRBD1. The CDR3 is 14 residues long. Germline values: CDR1 SGHRS, CDR2 YFSETQ. With V trimmed by 3 bases and J by 3 bases, 3 bases remained unmatched. The CDR3, as DNA: TGCGCCAGCAGCTGGACAGGGGAACACTATGGCTACACCTTC. Translating gives CASSWTGEHYGYTF.

The chain combines TRBV7-8 with TRBJ1-2, with 7 bases that match TRBD1. CDR3 length: 16 amino acids. V lost 5 bases and J lost 5; bases outside the gene matches: 14. CDR1 and CDR2 from the germline V gene are SGHVS and FQNEAQ. CDR3 bases: TGTGCCAGCAGCCGAGCCGGGACAGAGCCTTCGTATGGCTACACCTTC. The encoded protein is CASSRAGTEPSYGYTF. The full variable domain, with the rest looked up from reference TRBV7-8 and TRBJ1-2, is GAGVSQSPRYKVAKRGQDVALRCDPISGHVSLFWYQQALGQGPEFLTYFQNEAQLDKSGLPSDRFFAERPEGSVSTLKIQRTQQEDSAVYLCASSRAGTEPSYGYTFGSGTRLTVV.

The chain combines TRBV14 with TRBJ2-3; possibly TRBD1 for D (7 bases). The CDR3 has 14 amino acids. Per the germline V gene, CDR1 is SGHDN and CDR2 is FVKESK. V shed 8 bases and J shed 0 bases, with 12 bases lying between them. CDR3 DNA sequence: TGTGCCAGCTCCCCAGGGGGGAGCACAGATACGCAGTATTTT. Residues: CASSPGGSTDTQYF. The entire variable domain, with the rest obtained from reference TRBV14 and TRBJ2-3, is as follows: EAGVTQFPSHSVIEKGQTVTLRCDPISGHDNLYWYRRVMGKEIKFLLHFVKESKQDESGMPNNRFLAERTGGTYSTLKVQPAELEDSGVYFCASSPGGSTDTQYFGPGTRLTVL.

The rearrangement uses TRBV7-9 and TRBJ2-1, with 12 bases matching TRBD2. This CDR3 has 17 amino acids. With V trimmed by 5 bases and J by 3 bases, 8 bases remained unmatched. Germline V lookup: CDR1 SEHNR, CDR2 FQNEAQ (reference sequence). The CDR3 here is CASSATGLAGHYNEQFF. Here the CDR3 DNA reads TGTGCCAGCAGCGCCACGGGACTAGCGGGCCACTACAATGAGCAGTTCTTC.

This rearrangement joins TRBV3-1 (or the pseudogene TRBV3-2) to TRBJ2-2, with 12 bases matching TRBD2. CDR1 and CDR2 (germline): LGHDT, YNNKEL (reference sequence). J gave up 6 bases and V 4 bases, and 6 bases lay outside the gene matches. This CDR3 is 16 amino acids long. This CDR3 reads CASSRLTSGSPGELFF. The CDR3 DNA is TGTGCCAGCAGCCGCTTGACTAGCGGGAGCCCCGGGGAGCTGTTTTTT.

The V and J genes are TRBV6-5 and TRBJ2-3; 8 bases are shared with TRBD2. After removal of 6 bases from V and 4 bases from J, the junction contained 6 bases not matched to a gene. The CDR3 is 14 amino acids. Per the germline V gene, CDR1 is MNHEY and CDR2 is SVGAGI. The CDR3 protein is CASRSGRGADTQYF. CDR3 DNA sequence: TGTGCCAGCAGGAGCGGGAGAGGAGCAGATACGCAGTATTTT.